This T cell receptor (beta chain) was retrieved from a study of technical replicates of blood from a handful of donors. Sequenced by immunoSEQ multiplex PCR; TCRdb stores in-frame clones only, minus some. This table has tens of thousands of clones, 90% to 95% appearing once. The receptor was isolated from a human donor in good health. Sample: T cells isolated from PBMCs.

The CDR3 region is CASSYSTKGISNEQFF. The DNA of the CDR3 is TGTGCCAGCAGTTACTCGACTAAGGGAATATCGAATGAGCAGTTCTTC. The rearrangement links TRBV6-6 to TRBJ2-1; weak D call: TRBD2 (5 bases). Trimming cost V 0 bases and J 7 bases, with 16 bases left between them. This CDR3 is built from 16 residues. From germline, CDR1 is MNHNY and CDR2 SVGAGI (reference sequence).